This T cell receptor (beta chain) is drawn from a study of radiation and T cells in renal cell carcinoma. Overall study findings and caveats: In blood, top tumor clones expanded by 2 weeks, shrinking by 4. No pretreatment tumor biopsies were available for baseline clonotypes.

A note on this clone: What it recognizes is unknown.

The time point is: baseline pretreatment blood. Treatment specified: 15 Gy SBRT to primary tumor, nephrectomy 4 weeks later. Blood was sampled at baseline, 2 weeks and 4 weeks after SBRT. The tumor was a clear cell renal cell carcinoma. Produced via immunoSEQ multiplex PCR; TCRdb's table is partial and in-frame only. The sample holds about 59,000 clones; over 70% are singletons and the top ten take 7.3%. The source was blood, collected from a patient whose treatment included radiotherapy and nephrectomy. The clonotype originates from a man aged 60-69 years with renal cell carcinoma.

The CDR3 reads CASSLTGIETQYF. The CDR3 DNA follows: TGTGCCAGCAGCTTGACAGGGATCGAGACCCAGTACTTC. This rearrangement joins TRBV5-6 to TRBJ2-5, with a tentative D call TRBD1 (6 bases). The CDR3 covers 13 residues. Trimming pared 1 base from V and 5 bases from J, leaving 9 bases between. Germline loops: CDR1 SGHDT, CDR2 YYEEEE.